This is a list of T cell receptor beta chains from one sample in a study of CD8 T cells in ankylosing spondylitis. One entry per CDR3 protein, called by TCRdb with MiXCR from the 5' RACE reads. The sample records approximately 300,000 distinct CDR3 sequences, less than 9.5% being singletons. The sequenced material came from blood, either unsorted or a sorted T cell fraction (not recorded which). The receptors were sampled from a male donor with ankylosing spondylitis. Each CDR3 is given with its conserved first and last residue. D genes are given only for firm matches. Not every row has a clone size; where given, it reads once, few, many or a size class.

D	size	V	J	CDR3	DNA
TRBD1	few	TRBV29-1	TRBJ2-7	CSVERDRASVGGEQYF	TGCAGCGTTGAGAGGGACAGGGCCTCGGTCGGGGGTGAGCAGTACTTC
TRBD1	few	TRBV12-3/TRBV12-4	TRBJ1-2	CASSTDRGRNGYTF	TGTGCCAGCAGCACGGACAGGGGAAGGAATGGCTACACCTTC
TRBD1	many	TRBV6-2/TRBV6-3	TRBJ2-5	CASSPSTRTGQETQYF	TGTGCCAGCAGTCCCTCGACCAGGACAGGCCAAGAGACCCAGTACTTC
TRBD1	few	TRBV12-3/TRBV12-4	TRBJ1-6	CASSLGGQGNNSPLHF	TGTGCCAGCAGTTTAGGGGGACAGGGGAATAATTCACCCCTCCACTTT
TRBD2	few	TRBV6-1	TRBJ2-7	CASSEPPGGRDTYEQYF	TGTGCCAGCAGTGAACCTCCGGGCGGGAGGGACACCTACGAGCAGTACTTC
TRBD2	many	TRBV7-8	TRBJ2-1	CASSLRERENNEQFF	TGTGCCAGCAGCCTTCGGGAGCGGGAGAACAATGAGCAGTTCTTC
TRBD2	few	TRBV11-2	TRBJ2-1	CASSFGSGSPNEQFF	TGTGCCAGCAGCTTCGGCAGCGGGAGTCCCAATGAGCAGTTCTTC
TRBD2	few	TRBV11-1	TRBJ2-1	CASSFNPPGLAGPNEQFF	TGTGCCAGCAGCTTTAACCCGCCCGGACTAGCCGGACCCAATGAGCAGTTCTTC
NA	few	TRBV29-1	TRBJ2-1	CSGYRGGEQFF	TGCAGCGGTTACAGGGGAGGCGAGCAGTTCTTC
NA	few	TRBV12-3/TRBV12-4	TRBJ1-1	CASSLYSGGVGMNTEAFF	TGTGCCAGCAGTTTATATTCAGGAGGAGTGGGAATGAACACTGAAGCTTTCTTT
TRBD2	few	TRBV20-1	TRBJ2-2	CSAREHSGRATGELFF	TGCAGTGCTAGAGAACATAGCGGGAGGGCTACCGGGGAGCTGTTTTTT
NA	NA	TRBV7-9	TRBJ2-3	CASSLPRDTQYF	TGTGCCAGCAGCCTCCCGCGGGATACGCAGTATTTT
NA	few	TRBV5-1	TRBJ2-7	CASSRTENYEQYF	TGCGCCAGCAGCAGGACAGAAAACTACGAGCAGTACTTC
TRBD2	many	TRBV5-1	TRBJ2-2	CASSPFAGVDTGELFF	TGCGCCAGCTCGCCGTTCGCGGGAGTAGATACCGGGGAGCTGTTTTTT
TRBD2	few	TRBV11-3	TRBJ2-1	CASSRPGLVLSEQFF	TGTGCCAGCAGCCGGCCGGGACTAGTCCTTAGTGAGCAGTTCTTC
NA	few	TRBV4-1	TRBJ2-5	CASSQETGTQETQYF	TGCGCCAGCAGCCAAGAAACCGGGACTCAAGAGACCCAGTACTTC
NA	NA	TRBV15	TRBJ2-3	CATSSAYYTDTQYF	TGTGCCACCAGCAGTGCGTACTACACAGATACGCAGTATTTT
TRBD1	NA	TRBV3-1	TRBJ1-5	CASSFDDRVISNQPQHF	TGTGCCAGCAGCTTTGATGACAGGGTAATCAGCAATCAGCCCCAGCATTTT
NA	few	TRBV5-6	TRBJ2-3	CASSSPLPDTQYF	TGTGCCAGCAGCTCCCCCCTCCCAGATACGCAGTATTTT
TRBD2	many	TRBV20-1	TRBJ2-1	CSARKTQVTSGRLNEQFF	TGCAGTGCTAGAAAGACACAAGTTACTAGCGGGAGGTTAAATGAGCAGTTCTTC
NA	NA	TRBV27	TRBJ2-3	CASSLVGVAPGDTQYF	TGTGCCAGCAGTTTAGTGGGAGTCGCACCGGGAGATACGCAGTATTTT
NA	NA	TRBV6-1	TRBJ2-1	CASSGSAYNEQFF	TGTGCCAGCAGCGGGAGTGCCTACAATGAGCAGTTCTTC
NA	few	TRBV6-5	TRBJ2-7	CASSYVTSSYEQYF	TGTGCCAGCAGTTACGTCACAAGCTCCTACGAGCAGTACTTC
NA	few	TRBV6-1	TRBJ2-1	CASSQSRPTYNEQFF	TGTGCCAGCAGTCAGTCTCGACCAACGTACAATGAGCAGTTCTTC
NA	NA	TRBV5-1	TRBJ2-6	CASGEKGDGANVLTF	TGCGCCAGCGGGGAGAAGGGGGATGGGGCCAACGTCCTGACTTTC
TRBD2	NA	TRBV5-4	TRBJ2-5	CASRPPGLAQQETQYF	TGTGCCAGCAGACCTCCGGGACTAGCGCAGCAAGAGACCCAGTACTTC
TRBD1	NA	TRBV3-1	TRBJ1-2	CASSQMTRDRGHYGYTF	TGTGCCAGCAGCCAAATGACCCGGGACAGGGGTCACTATGGCTACACCTTC
NA	few	TRBV9	TRBJ1-1	CASSLSPQGRTEAFF	TGTGCCAGCAGCCTATCCCCACAGGGAAGAACTGAAGCTTTCTTT
TRBD2	NA	TRBV6-2/TRBV6-3	TRBJ2-2	CASSKGLAFLNTGELFF	TGTGCCAGCTCTAAGGGACTAGCGTTCTTGAACACCGGGGAGCTGTTTTTT
NA	medium-sized	TRBV7-8	TRBJ2-3	CASSFPRGQRNTQYF	TGTGCCAGCAGCTTCCCCAGGGGACAACGTAATACGCAGTATTTT
TRBD1	many	TRBV7-2	TRBJ1-2	CASSSRTGEIVSDGYTF	TGTGCCAGCAGCTCGAGGACAGGGGAAATCGTCTCGGATGGCTACACCTTC
TRBD2	NA	TRBV7-2	TRBJ2-7	CASSASSGRQSYEQYF	TGTGCCAGCAGCGCTTCTAGCGGGAGGCAGTCCTACGAGCAGTACTTC
NA	NA	TRBV20-1	TRBJ2-2	CSARESNTGELFF	TGCAGTGCTAGAGAGTCGAACACCGGGGAGCTGTTTTTT
TRBD2	few	TRBV19	TRBJ2-1	CATSAGAGYNEQFF	TGTGCCACCTCAGCGGGAGCAGGCTACAATGAGCAGTTCTTC
NA	few	TRBV12-3/TRBV12-4	TRBJ2-6	CASVFGGSGANVLTF	TGTGCCAGCGTCTTTGGGGGCTCTGGGGCCAACGTCCTGACTTTC
NA	NA	TRBV7-9	TRBJ2-7	CASSLPGKTYEQYF	TGTGCCAGCAGCTTACCAGGCAAGACCTACGAGCAGTACTTC
TRBD1	NA	TRBV7-8	TRBJ1-1	CASSSRTGSPWNTEAFF	TGTGCCAGCAGCTCGAGGACAGGTTCCCCTTGGAACACTGAAGCTTTCTTT
TRBD2	few	TRBV4-1	TRBJ2-1	CASKRAGTSSNNEQFF	TGCGCCAGCAAACGGGCCGGGACTAGCTCAAACAATGAGCAGTTCTTC
NA	few	TRBV5-5	TRBJ2-1	CASSYGHSNEQFF	TGTGCCAGCAGCTACGGACACTCCAATGAGCAGTTCTTC
TRBD1	few	TRBV6-1	TRBJ1-5	CASKAGTGFQPQHF	TGTGCCAGCAAGGCCGGGACAGGGTTCCAGCCCCAGCATTTT
NA	NA	TRBV11-3	TRBJ2-7	CASSLDFSSDEQYF	TGTGCCAGCAGCTTAGATTTCTCAAGCGACGAGCAGTACTTC
NA	many	TRBV14	TRBJ1-1	CASSQEAPTEAFF	TGTGCCAGCAGCCAAGAGGCCCCCACTGAAGCTTTCTTT
NA	many	TRBV7-2	TRBJ1-3	CASRAGAGNTIYF	TGTGCCAGCAGGGCAGGGGCTGGAAACACCATATATTTT
NA	few	TRBV29-1	TRBJ2-6	CSVEAQGPNVLTF	TGCAGCGTTGAGGCTCAGGGCCCCAACGTCCTGACTTTC
TRBD2	NA	TRBV28	TRBJ2-7	CASRLAGVRTYEQYF	TGTGCCAGCCGACTAGCGGGTGTACGGACCTACGAGCAGTACTTC
NA	few	TRBV9	TRBJ2-3	CASSTRDWTLGTDTQYF	TGTGCCAGCAGCACCCGGGACTGGACGCTCGGCACAGATACGCAGTATTTT